This T cell receptor (beta chain) is drawn from a study of spatial heterogeneity in lung cancer. Study results and limitations: At resection, ubiquitous expanded tumor TCRs appeared in blood more than at follow-up.

In regard to this clonotype: The antigen is not known.

Individual TCR cDNA molecules each bore their own unique molecular identifier. Each CDR3 protein is one row after TCRdb ran MiXCR on the 5' RACE reads. The table records nearly 80,000 distinct CDR3 sequences, roughly 8% of them present only once. The sample's time point: sample taken at primary tumor resection. A total of fewer than 80 untreated early-stage non-small cell lung cancer patients served as donors. Sequencing covered unsorted whole RNA taken from tumor, nontumor lung or frozen PBMC. The CDR3 consists of 14 residues. V was trimmed by 2 bases and J by 7 bases, leaving 18 bases between them. Germline V CDR1 and CDR2: DFQATT, SNEGSKA (reference sequence).

The sample consisted of PBMCs, taken at surgery. The J gene is TRBJ2-7, the V gene TRBV20-1; no clear D gene. This TCR derives from a male donor with early-stage non-small cell lung cancer. The CDR3 bases are TGCAGTGCTAGACCCGACACGAACTCAAGGGAGCAGTACTTC. It yields the protein CSARPDTNSREQYF.